This entry lists 8 T cell receptor beta chains sequenced from one sample in a study of T cells in Graves' hyperthyroidism and ophthalmopathy. Using RNA transcripts as the source, TCR beta CDR3 regions were amplified. A set of HTBI primers served as the primers for a first-round RT-PCR of the TCR CDR3. MiXCR, applied by TCRdb to the multiplex PCR reads, yields one record per CDR3 protein. The profile shows more than 300,000 distinct CDR3 sequences, about 15% of them singletons. Sequencing was done on a sample of blood. The receptors come from a woman in her thirties with Graves' ophthalmopathy.

At least ten counts were recorded for this clonotype. The chain joins TRBV20-1 to TRBJ1-1, with no clear D. Per the germline V gene, CDR1 is DFQATT and CDR2 is SNEGSKA (reference sequence). V lost 5 bases and J 6 bases, leaving 16 bases between the germline ends. This CDR3 spans 13 amino acids. CDR3 in DNA: TGCAGTGCTGAAGATGGGAGTGTACCTGAAGCTTTCTTT. This gives the protein CSAEDGSVPEAFF.

The V gene is TRBV4-2, the J gene TRBJ2-4; 7 bases are shared with TRBD2. The germline V gene encodes CDR1 LGHNA and CDR2 YNFKEQ. The length of the CDR3 is 18 residues. The ends lost 3 bases at V and 6 bases at J; junction bases unmatched: 17. The DNA of the CDR3 is TGTGCCAGCAGCCAGGCCTCAGGAGCTAGCGGTATTTTAAACATTCAGTACTTC. Translating it yields CASSQASGASGILNIQYF.

This chain links TRBV6-5 with TRBJ2-6, with TRBD1 identical over 10 bases. Germline values: CDR1 MNHEY, CDR2 SVGAGI. With 2 bases clipped from V and 0 bases from J, the junction kept 19 bases outside the gene matches. The CDR3 consists of 23 residues. The CDR3 bases are TGTGCCAGCAGTTACCGGCCTGGGACAGGGGCGTGGATACAACGCTCTGGGGCCAACGTCCTGACTTTC. Its translation: CASSYRPGTGAWIQRSGANVLTF.

This clonotype was observed a few times. The chain employs TRBV6-1 and TRBJ2-2; D is ambiguous. The length of the CDR3 is 14 residues. Per the germline V gene, CDR1 is MNHNS and CDR2 is SASEGT. V was clipped by 8 bases and J by 6 bases, with 16 bases between them. CDR3 amino acids: CASASRVDAGELFF. In nucleotides, the CDR3 is TGTGCCAGCGCGTCAAGGGTGGACGCCGGGGAGCTGTTTTTT.

This clonotype was detected many times. The CDR3 spells CASSLAGDRHYGYTF. CDR3 DNA: TGTGCCAGCAGCTTAGCGGGGGACAGACACTATGGCTACACCTTC. The genes are TRBV7-9 and TRBJ1-2; 7 bases are a match to TRBD1. J lost 3 bases, V lost 0 bases, and 4 bases had no gene match. The germline CDR1 and CDR2 sequences are SEHNR and FQNEAQ (reference sequence). The length of the CDR3 is 15 residues. Complete variable domain (other parts from reference TRBV7-9 and TRBJ1-2): DTGVSQNPRHKITKRGQNVTFRCDPISEHNRLYWYRQTLGQGPEFLTYFQNEAQLEKSRLLSDRFSAERPKGSFSTLEIQRTEQGDSAMYLCASSLAGDRHYGYTFGSGTRLTVV.

The CDR3 reads CASSLGGTGNGGTEAFF. The CDR3 DNA reads as TGTGCCAGCAGTTTAGGTGGGACAGGGAATGGCGGGACAGAAGCTTTCTTT. The V gene is TRBV12-3 or TRBV12-4, the J gene TRBJ1-1; TRBD1 matches 9 bases. The CDR3 length is 17 residues. V dropped 1 base and J dropped 8; count of bases not matched to a gene: 14.

This clonotype was observed a handful of times. The chain joins TRBV7-3 to TRBJ2-3; TRBD2 matches 11 bases. V was clipped by 3 bases and J by 2 bases; unmatched bases: 7. The length of the CDR3 is 17 residues. The germline V gene encodes CDR1 SGHTA and CDR2 FQGTGA. As DNA, the CDR3 is TGTGCCAGCAGCTTGATTAGCGGGGGGGAAACCACAGATACGCAGTATTTT. As protein: CASSLISGGETTDTQYF.

Regarding this clonotype: A much larger clone sits a single nucleotide away, making a read error possible. The chain uses TRBV9 and TRBJ2-7; D is tentatively TRBD1 or TRBD2 (6 bases each). The CDR3 is 15 amino acids. CDR1 and CDR2 (germline): SGDLS, YYNGEE. CDR3: CASCVGGGSPYEQYF. The CDR3 DNA reads TGTGCCAGCTGCGTAGGGGGAGGTTCCCCCTACGAGCAGTACTTC. Combining the CDR3 with reference TRBV9 and TRBJ2-7 gives the whole variable domain DSGVTQTPKHLITATGQRVTLRCSPRSGDLSVYWYQQSLDQGLQFLIQYYNGEERAKGNILERFSAQQFPDLHSELNLSSLELGDSALYFCASCVGGGSPYEQYFGPGTRLTVT.